This entry lists 8 T cell receptor beta chains sequenced from one sample in a study of cytomegalovirus exposure and HLA in healthy donors. With 60 Vbeta and 13 Jbeta primers, the PCR was carried out. The method was immunoSEQ multiplex PCR; TCRdb's version includes in-frame clones alone and lacks a portion of them. Its table lists 100,000 to 150,000 clones. The sample was PBMCs. Receptors originate from a man aged 35 to 55 in good health and CMV-seronegative.

V usage is TRBV7-2 and J usage is TRBJ2-1; possible D gene TRBD2, 6 bases. V was pared by 0 bases and J by 9 bases, with 24 bases between. This CDR3 region has 18 residues. Germline V gene lookup returns CDR1 SGHTA and CDR2 FQGNSA. CDR3 region: CASSLALLGLPRSGEQFF. CDR3 nucleotides: TGTGCCAGCAGCTTAGCACTTCTCGGACTACCACGAAGCGGTGAGCAGTTCTTC.

This chain links TRBV5-1 with TRBJ2-1; 7 nucleotides align to TRBD2. The germline CDR1 and CDR2 sequences are SGHRS and YFSETQ. The CDR3 is made up of 14 amino acids. V shed 7 bases and J 1 base; nucleotides not matched to a gene: 5. The CDR3 is CASGKGLSYNEQFF. CDR3 in DNA: TGCGCCAGCGGGAAGGGACTATCCTACAATGAGCAGTTCTTC.

This chain connects TRBV2 to TRBJ2-2; D is perhaps TRBD2 (5 bases). Germline V gene data show CDR1 as SNHLY and CDR2 as FYNNEI. CDR3 size: 15 residues. The V end was cut by 5 bases, the J end by 2 bases, with 12 bases between. In DNA, the CDR3 is TGTGCCAGCAGTTCCCGGACTTTTAACACCGGGGAGCTGTTTTTT. Translated: CASSSRTFNTGELFF.

The chain uses TRBV9 and TRBJ2-1, with TRBD2 identical over 7 bases. Germline V gene sequence: CDR1 SGDLS, CDR2 YYNGEE. CDR3 length: 15 residues. The V and J ends lost 4 bases and 5 bases, in that order; junction bases with no gene match: 9. CDR3 region: CASSTETSSNNEQFF. The CDR3 DNA reads TGTGCCAGCAGCACAGAGACTAGCTCTAACAATGAGCAGTTCTTC.

V usage is TRBV7-8 and J usage is TRBJ1-1, with a tentative D call TRBD1 (5 bases). The CDR3 is made up of 15 amino acids. From germline, CDR1 is SGHVS and CDR2 FQNEAQ. Trimming pared 1 base from V and 5 bases from J, leaving 14 bases between. For the CDR3, the DNA is TGTGCCAGCAGCTTAGGGGGGTACGCGGGGACTGAAGCTTTCTTT. Its translation: CASSLGGYAGTEAFF.

The rearrangement joins TRBV9 to TRBJ2-5; 7 bases are a match to TRBD2. Germline trimming cut 7 bases from V and 9 bases from J; bases unmatched to any gene: 18. The CDR3 sequence is 15 residues long. The V gene's germline CDR1 is SGDLS and CDR2 YYNGEE. CDR3 sequence (DNA): TGTGCCAGCGGGCCCGGCCTAGCGGCCATAGGGGCCCAGTACTTC. Translated: CASGPGLAAIGAQYF.

The V and J genes are TRBV27 and TRBJ1-5; a possible D gene is TRBD1 (6 bases). Trimming left V 6 bases short and J 6 bases short, with 12 bases between. CDR1 is MNHEY and CDR2 is SMNVEV in the germline V gene (reference sequence). CDR3 size: 13 residues. The CDR3 sequence is CASRAQGAQPQHF. DNA of the CDR3: TGTGCCAGCAGGGCACAGGGTGCTCAGCCCCAGCATTTT.

The chain has TRBV29-1 and TRBJ2-1, with 10 positions matching TRBD2. Unmatched junction bases numbered 19, after V lost 6 bases and J lost 5 bases. CDR3 length equals 18 residues. Germline-derived CDR1 and CDR2 are SQVTM and ANQGSEA. Here the CDR3 DNA reads TGCAGCGTCGTCAACCCCTCTGGCGGACTAGCGGTGAACAATGAGCAGTTCTTC. Protein sequence: CSVVNPSGGLAVNNEQFF.